Presented here are 23 T cell receptor beta chains from one specimen sequenced in a study of regulatory T cells in long-lasting Graves disease (dated by TCRdb to the early 2020s). Interpreted using the paper, the time point label stands for: newly diagnosed GD, antithyroid drugs for less than 3 months. RNA was extracted from PBMCs in TRIzol for both TCR sequencing and RNA sequencing. The library was prepared using multiplex PCR. TCRdb names Illumina HiSeq 4000 as the instrument used. iRepertoire HTBI primers and Arm-PCR amplification of CDR3 regions were used to construct TCR beta libraries. TCRdb cleaned the public reads at Q25 with fastp, built clones with MiXCR and kept in-frame beta chains. Each entry is one CDR3 protein sequence, shown with its most common DNA and genes. Here the sample has approximately 470,000 distinct CDR3 sequences; 15% to 20% occur a single time. About 12% of the sample is taken by the ten largest.

These same data were also listed under a study on T cells in Graves' hyperthyroidism and ophthalmopathy.

This specimen consisted of peripheral blood mononuclear cells (PBMCs), obtained at new diagnosis, from a patient treated with antithyroid drugs. The source of these receptors is a man between 35 and 55 years old with Graves disease. Donor details come from another sample of the same person, matched by shared clones.

This clonotype has a count of ten or more. This chain links TRBV28 with TRBJ2-5, with D perhaps given as TRBD1 or TRBD2 (5 bases each). The V gene lost 5 bases and the J gene lost 5 bases, with 15 bases spanning the gap. The germline V gene has CDR1 MDHEN and CDR2 SYDVKM. The CDR3 loop spans 14 amino acids. CDR3 coding DNA: TGTGCCAGCAGTACCGGGACCCACGGGGAGACCCAGTACTTC. It is translated as CASSTGTHGETQYF.

This clonotype occurred many times. V usage is TRBV11-1 and J usage is TRBJ2-1; a weak D match, TRBD1 (7 bases). Germline CDR1 is SGHAT and CDR2 is FQDESV (reference sequence). The V end was cut by 5 bases, the J end by 9 bases, with 20 bases between. The CDR3 length is 15 residues. CDR3 bases: TGTGCCAGCAGCCCACGGGAGACAGGGATCGGTGAGCAGTTCTTC. Translation gives CASSPRETGIGEQFF. The entire variable domain, with the rest obtained from reference TRBV11-1 and TRBJ2-1, is as follows: EAEVAQSPRYKITEKSQAVAFWCDPISGHATLYWYRQILGQGPELLVQFQDESVVDDSQLPKDRFSAERLKGVDSTLKIQPAELGDSAMYLCASSPRETGIGEQFFGPGTRLTVL.

This clonotype was counted ten times or more. The chain has TRBV6-2 or TRBV6-3 and TRBJ2-3; 13 bases match TRBD2. CDR1 and CDR2 (germline): MNHEY, SVGEGT. V dropped 5 bases and J dropped 6; count of bases not matched to a gene: 8. The CDR3 sequence is 16 residues long. In nucleotides, the CDR3 is TGTGCCAGCAGTGAAGTAGGGACTAGCGGGAAGGATACGCAGTATTTT. Translation: CASSEVGTSGKDTQYF.

This sequence joins TRBV27 and TRBJ1-1, with 9 bases lining up with TRBD1. This CDR3 spans 14 amino acids. Germline assignment: CDR1 MNHEY and CDR2 SMNVEV (reference sequence). Losses at the gene ends were 6 bases for V and 2 bases for J; bases not matched to a gene: 4. The chain's CDR3 is CASRLQGANTEAFF. In DNA form, the CDR3 reads TGTGCCAGCAGATTACAGGGGGCTAACACTGAAGCTTTCTTT.

The V call is TRBV29-1, the J call TRBJ2-4; 7 bases align to TRBD1. With V trimmed by 6 bases and J by 4 bases, 9 bases remained unmatched. Looked up from germline, CDR1 is SQVTM and CDR2 is ANQGSEA. The CDR3 spans 14 residues. The CDR3 sequence is CSVWTGPPKNIQYF. DNA for the CDR3: TGCAGCGTCTGGACAGGCCCCCCAAAAAACATTCAGTACTTC.

At least ten counts were recorded for this clonotype. The rearrangement links TRBV6-1 to TRBJ2-7; no clear D. Germline V gene lookup returns CDR1 MNHNS and CDR2 SASEGT. V lost 7 bases to trimming and J lost 2 bases, with 6 bases between them. The length of the CDR3 is 11 residues. CDR3 sequence reads: CASIGAYEQYF. The CDR3 DNA is TGTGCCAGCATAGGAGCCTACGAGCAGTACTTC.

This clonotype was observed many times. This sequence joins TRBV9 and TRBJ2-1; maybe TRBD1 (6 bases). Germline loops: CDR1 SGDLS, CDR2 YYNGEE. This CDR3 contains 14 residues. The germline V and J ends were trimmed by 5 bases and 8 bases, with 17 bases remaining between them. The CDR3 nucleotides are TGTGCCAGCAGTGAAGGGGGAGACGTGGATGAGCAGTTCTTC. Its protein is CASSEGGDVDEQFF.

This clonotype has at least ten counts. The J gene is TRBJ2-3, the V gene TRBV7-3; 10 bases line up with TRBD1. This CDR3 has 15 amino acids. Losses at the gene ends were 5 bases for V and 6 bases for J; bases not matched to a gene: 8. From germline, CDR1 is SGHTA and CDR2 FQGTGA. CDR3 coding DNA: TGTGCCAGCAGCCTGTCTAGGGACAGGGGCGATACGCAGTATTTT. Residues: CASSLSRDRGDTQYF.

This clonotype was counted at least ten times. The chain recombines TRBV24-1 with TRBJ2-1; 7 positions agree with TRBD1. Germline V lookup: CDR1 KGHDR, CDR2 SFDVKD. The junction had 5 bases not matched to a gene; V was cut back by 2 bases and J by 2 bases. CDR3 size: 16 residues. In DNA form, the CDR3 reads TGTGCCACCAGTGATTCCGGGACAGCTACCTACAATGAGCAGTTCTTC. As protein: CATSDSGTATYNEQFF.

The table lists this clonotype with many counts. The rearrangement joins TRBV18 to TRBJ2-5; D gene uncertain. CDR1 is KGHSH, CDR2 LQKENI, per germline. The V end was cut by 6 bases, the J end by 8 bases, with 22 bases between. The CDR3 spans 15 residues. The CDR3 DNA follows: TGTGCCAGCTCCCCCTCCACGCGGCTCTCGTCTACCCAGTACTTC. It is translated as CASSPSTRLSSTQYF.

The chain carries TRBV7-9 and TRBJ1-4; D perhaps matches TRBD1 (6 bases). The CDR3 runs 15 residues. CDR1 SEHNR and CDR2 FQNEAQ come from the germline V gene (reference sequence). V gave up 5 bases and J gave up 3 bases, with 13 bases separating them. The CDR3 sequence: CASSVPEGANEKLFF. In DNA form, the CDR3 reads TGTGCCAGCAGCGTTCCGGAGGGGGCTAATGAAAAACTGTTTTTT.

A few counts support this clonotype. V and J are TRBV9 and TRBJ2-1, with TRBD2 matching 12 bases. The length of the CDR3 is 16 residues. Unmatched junction bases numbered 8, after V lost 0 bases and J lost 10 bases. CDR1 and CDR2 from the germline V gene are SGDLS and YYNGEE. The CDR3 DNA is TGTGCCAGCAGCGTAGAGTCTAGCGGGAGGGCGAGGGAGCAGTTCTTC. Its translation: CASSVESSGRAREQFF.

This clonotype was observed many times. The chain joins TRBV7-2 to TRBJ2-7; D perhaps matches TRBD1 (6 bases). Trimming took 1 base from V and 7 from J, leaving 8 bases between them. The CDR3 spans 12 residues. From germline, CDR1 is SGHTA and CDR2 FQGNSA. The CDR3, as DNA: TGTGCCAGCAGCTTAGTTAGGGGGGAGCAGTACTTC. This translates into CASSLVRGEQYF.

Ten or more counts support this clonotype. V and J are TRBV2 and TRBJ2-5, with D possibly called TRBD1 or TRBD2 (5 bases each). The CDR3 runs to 14 residues. With 8 bases removed from V and 5 bases from J, the gap between germline ends came to 18 bases. Germline V gene data show CDR1 as SNHLY and CDR2 as FYNNEI. The CDR3 coding sequence is TGTGCCAGCTCCTCGGTCCGGGGCGCGGAGACCCAGTACTTC. Translated, it gives CASSSVRGAETQYF. Combining the CDR3 with reference TRBV2 and TRBJ2-5 gives the whole variable domain EPEVTQTPSHQVTQMGQEVILRCVPISNHLYFYWYRQILGQKVEFLVSFYNNEISEKSEIFDDQFSVERPDGSNFTLKIRSTKLEDSAMYFCASSSVRGAETQYFGPGTRLLVL.

This clonotype has just a few counts. The CDR3 loop is CASTSSITGVNNQPQHF. In DNA, the CDR3 is TGTGCCAGCACCTCCTCAATCACGGGCGTAAACAATCAGCCCCAGCATTTT. The V call is TRBV6-1, the J call TRBJ1-5, with D uncertain. The CDR3 contains 17 residues. The V end lost 7 bases, the J end lost 3 bases, and 22 bases lay between the germline ends. In germline, CDR1 is MNHNS, CDR2 SASEGT.

The sample holds many counts of this clonotype. Written as DNA, the CDR3 is TGTGCCAGCAGCCAGTTGATGGGGTCCGGGGAGCTGTTTTTT. This gives the protein CASSQLMGSGELFF. The V and J genes are TRBV7-2 and TRBJ2-2; D gene uncertain. Germline values: CDR1 SGHTA, CDR2 FQGNSA. The CDR3 is made up of 14 amino acids. The V and J ends lost 5 bases and 6 bases respectively, with 13 bases between them.

This clonotype was counted many times. The CDR3 sequence is CATSPEPGGRNQPQHF. DNA of the CDR3: TGTGCCACCAGCCCGGAGCCTGGAGGTCGCAATCAGCCCCAGCATTTT. V and J are TRBV15 and TRBJ1-5; unclear D gene. There are 16 residues in the CDR3. The V and J ends lost 5 bases and 2 bases respectively, with 16 bases between them. Per germline, CDR1 LNHNV and CDR2 YYDKDF (reference sequence).

At least ten counts were recorded for this clonotype. The V gene is TRBV30, the J gene TRBJ1-2; maybe TRBD1 (6 bases). The CDR3 covers 14 residues. Germline V gene data show CDR1 as GTSNPN and CDR2 as SVGIG (reference sequence). V was cut by 0 bases and J by 2 bases, with 10 bases left in between. The CDR3 sequence is CAWSVGDKNYGYTF. For the CDR3, the DNA is TGTGCCTGGAGTGTAGGGGACAAAAACTATGGCTACACCTTC.

Regarding this clonotype: A clone one base away is much larger, so this may be a read error. J is TRBJ2-2 and V is TRBV28, with D maybe TRBD1 (5 bases). Trimming removed 5 bases from V and 7 bases from J, with 23 bases in between. The CDR3 totals 17 residues. Germline CDR1 and CDR2: MDHEN and SYDVKM. CDR3 in DNA: TGTGCCAGCAGTCTTCAAGGGGTTCCCCATGAATACGGGGAGCTGTTTTTT. This codes for CASSLQGVPHEYGELFF. Based on the CDR3 plus reference TRBV28 and TRBJ2-2, the full variable domain is DVKVTQSSRYLVKRTGEKVFLECVQDMDHENMFWYRQDPGLGLRLIYFSYDVKMKEKGDIPEGYSVSREKKERFSLILESASTNQTSMYLCASSLQGVPHEYGELFFGEGSRLTVL.

The rearrangement uses TRBV6-1 and TRBJ1-2; D may be TRBD1 (6 bases). Germline lookup yields CDR1 MNHNS and CDR2 SASEGT. V dropped 8 bases and J dropped 2 bases, with 12 bases sitting between them. The CDR3 runs to 13 residues. CDR3 bases: TGTGCCAGCGCAGGACAGATCAACTATGGCTACACCTTC. This translates into CASAGQINYGYTF.

The table lists this clonotype with a few counts. The V call is TRBV5-4, the J call TRBJ1-1, with 8 bases aligning to TRBD1. CDR1 is SGHNT and CDR2 is YYREEE in the germline V gene (reference sequence). V gave up 3 bases and J gave up 1 base; unmatched junction bases: 8. There are 16 residues in the CDR3. CDR3 residues: CASSSQGAGRNTEAFF. CDR3 nucleotide sequence: TGTGCCAGCAGCTCCCAGGGGGCAGGACGGAACACTGAAGCTTTCTTT.

This clonotype was counted a few times. This chain links TRBV12-3 or TRBV12-4 with TRBJ1-3, with D hard to call. Deletions cut 1 base from V and 4 bases from J, with 5 bases between. The CDR3 has 13 residues. The CDR3 loop reads CASSLGTGNTIYF. CDR3 DNA sequence: TGTGCCAGCAGTTTAGGAACGGGAAACACCATATATTTT.

Here the CDR3 DNA reads TGTGCCAGCAGTTACTCGTTTAGTGGAGGGGATACGCAGTATTTT. This gives the protein CASSYSFSGGDTQYF. The V call is TRBV6-2 or TRBV6-3, the J call TRBJ2-3, with D possibly TRBD2 on 6 matching bases. The CDR3 is 15 amino acids. Trimming took off 0 bases at V and 6 bases at J, with 13 bases between the two ends. Germline loops: CDR1 MNHEY, CDR2 SVGEGT.